This T cell receptor (beta chain) was captured in a study of cytomegalovirus exposure and HLA in healthy donors. The V gene lost 4 bases and the J gene lost 2 bases, with 8 bases spanning the gap. The CDR3 has 14 residues. CDR1 is MNHGY and CDR2 is SVAAGI in the germline V gene. Study-level results: Associated with cytomegalovirus, according to the listing, were 150 to 200 TCR beta chains. The tendency of first-cohort TCR clusters to co-occur in the roughly 130 validation repertoires emerged from a later analysis.

The repertoire was sequenced with immunoSEQ multiplex PCR; TCRdb's copy has only in-frame clones and lacks some. The table shows around 66,000 clones, with 97% occurring only once. This clone was detected a few times. Its antigen remains unknown. The genes are TRBV6-9 and TRBJ2-2, with D perhaps matching TRBD2 (5 bases). The clonotype was recovered from a woman younger than 35 in good health and CMV-seropositive. The specimen was PBMCs. The CDR3 reads CASSSEVNTGELFF. DNA of the CDR3: TGTGCCAGCAGTTCGGAGGTAAACACCGGGGAGCTGTTTTTT.